One and the same sample provided the 24 T cell receptor beta chains below, sequenced in a study of identical twins. TCRdb fed the 5' RACE reads into MiXCR, producing one record per CDR3 protein. The table lists hundreds of thousands of distinct CDR3 sequences, 9% to 15% of them singletons. The sample was also reused in another study, on yellow fever vaccine responses in identical twins.

The specimen was PBMCs. The receptors here all came from a woman younger than 30 in good health.

At least ten counts were recorded for this clonotype. The chain recombines TRBV7-2 with TRBJ2-1, with D possibly being TRBD2 (5 bases). The CDR3 covers 13 residues. Trimming removed 5 bases from V and 8 bases from J, with 13 bases in between. CDR1 and CDR2 from the germline V gene are SGHTA and FQGNSA. The CDR3 sequence: CASSLGPGDEQFF. The CDR3 region has the DNA TGTGCCAGCAGCCTTGGACCCGGGGATGAGCAGTTCTTC.

The J gene is TRBJ2-7, the V gene TRBV4-1, with D possibly TRBD1 on 6 matching bases. Germline loops: CDR1 MGHRA, CDR2 YSYEKL. The CDR3 has 12 amino acids. Trimming removed 5 bases from V and 6 bases from J, with 11 bases in between. The CDR3: CASSTLGGEQYF. CDR3 DNA sequence: TGCGCCAGCAGCACATTAGGGGGCGAGCAGTACTTC.

This clonotype has only a few counts. The V gene is TRBV29-1, the J gene TRBJ2-1, with unresolved D. The germline V gene encodes CDR1 SQVTM and CDR2 ANQGSEA. With 5 bases removed from V and 2 bases from J, the gap between germline ends came to 10 bases. This CDR3 region has 13 residues. The CDR3 nucleotides read TGCAGCGTTTTAGCTCAGGCCTACAATGAGCAGTTCTTC. Its protein product is CSVLAQAYNEQFF.

In this sample, this clonotype turned up many times. This chain links TRBV7-8 with TRBJ2-2, with D possibly TRBD2 on 5 matching bases. Trimming removed 2 bases from V and 7 bases from J, with 17 bases in between. Germline CDR1 and CDR2: SGHVS and FQNEAQ. The CDR3 is 16 residues long. DNA of the CDR3: TGTGCCAGCAGCTTATCGAGGTCGACTATCGGCGGGGAGCTGTTTTTT. This sequence encodes CASSLSRSTIGGELFF.

The chain employs TRBV25-1 and TRBJ2-2; perhaps TRBD2 as D (5 bases). The CDR3 loop spans 14 amino acids. The germline gives CDR1 MGHDK, CDR2 SYGVNS. Trimming took off 1 base at V and 7 bases at J, with 10 bases between the two ends. In nucleotides, the CDR3 is TGTGCCAGCAGTGAATTCGAGGGTATCGGGGAGCTGTTTTTT. Translation gives CASSEFEGIGELFF.

This clonotype was counted many times. The chain couples TRBV5-6 to TRBJ2-1; 7 positions match TRBD2. Per the germline V gene, CDR1 is SGHDT and CDR2 is YYEEEE. The trim removed 4 bases at V and 4 bases at J, leaving 8 bases unmatched. The CDR3 loop spans 15 amino acids. The CDR3 sequence: CASSQLAPFYNEQFF. CDR3 nucleotides: TGTGCCAGCAGCCAACTAGCGCCTTTTTACAATGAGCAGTTCTTC.

J is TRBJ2-2 and V is TRBV7-9; D might be TRBD2 (6 bases). The germline gives CDR1 SEHNR, CDR2 FQNEAQ (reference sequence). The CDR3 runs to 16 residues. Trimming took off 3 bases at V and 6 bases at J, with 17 bases between the two ends. The CDR3 DNA sequence: TGTGCCAGCAGCTTTCCCGCGGGGAGTGGCGCCGGGGAGCTGTTTTTT. Its protein is CASSFPAGSGAGELFF.

This clonotype was seen ten or more times. The chain carries TRBV5-1 and TRBJ1-2; 8 bases line up with TRBD1. J was trimmed by 6 bases and V by 1 base; bases with no gene match: 8. There are 15 residues in the CDR3. The germline CDR1 and CDR2 sequences are SGHRS and YFSETQ. The CDR3 region has the DNA TGCGCCAGCAGCTTGAATGGACAGGGTCTGAATGGCTACACCTTC. Translating it yields CASSLNGQGLNGYTF.

The chain has TRBV6-5 and TRBJ2-7, with a possible D match to TRBD2 (7 bases). V was shortened by 2 bases and J by 0 bases, with 17 bases between the two germline ends. This CDR3 comprises 17 residues. CDR1 is MNHEY, CDR2 SVGAGI, per germline. CDR3 DNA sequence: TGTGCCAGCAGTTACGGGGGGGGCCAAGGAAGCTCCTACGAGCAGTACTTC. Translation: CASSYGGGQGSSYEQYF.

This clonotype was found many times. The chain uses TRBV12-3 or TRBV12-4 and TRBJ2-7; D uncertain. The V and J ends lost 1 base and 6 bases respectively, with 4 bases between them. The CDR3 totals 11 residues. The CDR3 DNA sequence: TGTGCCAGCAGTTTAGGGTCCGAGCAGTACTTC. As protein: CASSLGSEQYF.

This clonotype was observed a handful of times. The rearrangement joins TRBV5-1 to TRBJ2-1; no firm D call. CDR3 length: 12 amino acids. Germline lookup yields CDR1 SGHRS and CDR2 YFSETQ. Between the trimmed V and J ends, which lost 1 base and 5 bases, there was a span of 4 bases. The CDR3 loop reads CASSLFHNEQFF. The CDR3, as DNA: TGCGCCAGCAGCTTGTTTCACAATGAGCAGTTCTTC.

Only a few counts were recorded for this clonotype. V is TRBV19 and J is TRBJ2-7, with 10 bases lining up with TRBD2. V lost 1 base to trimming and J lost 6 bases; unmatched junction nucleotides: 6. The CDR3 runs to 15 residues. Germline loops: CDR1 LNHDA, CDR2 SQIVND (reference sequence). DNA for the CDR3: TGTGCCAGTAGTATAGGCCCGGGACTAGCGAGCGAGCAGTACTTC. This gives the protein CASSIGPGLASEQYF.

Concerning this clonotype itself: The germline gene is not matched at one end of the junction; a read error may be the cause. The DNA of the CDR3 is TGTGCCCGCAGTCCCCCCGCATTTGGGCTAGCGGGGGGCTTTACGCAGTATTTT. Residues: CARSPPAFGLAGGFTQYF. This rearrangement joins TRBV2 to TRBJ2-3; 11 bases are a match to TRBD2. Germline values: CDR1 SNHLY, CDR2 FYNNEI. The CDR3 is made up of 18 amino acids.

Ten or more counts support this clonotype. The chain employs TRBV3-1 and TRBJ2-1; possible D gene TRBD2, 6 bases. Trimming cost V 4 bases and J 7 bases, with 23 bases left between them. CDR1 LGHDT and CDR2 YNNKEL come from the germline V gene (reference sequence). The CDR3 length is 17 residues. CDR3 residues: CASSPDWREGSGNEQFF. For the CDR3, the DNA is TGTGCCAGCAGCCCGGACTGGCGGGAAGGATCGGGGAATGAGCAGTTCTTC.

This clonotype turned up a few times. V is TRBV5-8 and J is TRBJ2-5; D may be TRBD1 (6 bases). Trimming pared 3 bases from V and 1 base from J, leaving 13 bases between. Germline V gene sequence: CDR1 SGHTS, CDR2 YDEGEE. The length of the CDR3 is 15 residues. The CDR3 region has the DNA TGTGCCAGCAGCTACCACAGGGTCGGCCAAGAGACCCAGTACTTC. This gives the protein CASSYHRVGQETQYF.

The gene calls are TRBV4-1 and TRBJ2-6; D is uncertain. Germline V CDR1 and CDR2: MGHRA, YSYEKL. The CDR3 is 17 residues long. V lost 1 base to trimming and J lost 0 bases, with 10 bases between them. CDR3 coding DNA: TGCGCCAGCAGCCAAGTTTTGGGGATCTCTGGGGCCAACGTCCTGACTTTC. This codes for CASSQVLGISGANVLTF.

There are a few counts of this clonotype. V and J are TRBV6-1 and TRBJ2-7; tentative D call: TRBD2 (6 bases). The germline V gene has CDR1 MNHNS and CDR2 SASEGT. V was cut by 6 bases and J by 4 bases, with 19 bases left in between. The CDR3 is made up of 15 amino acids. In DNA form, the CDR3 reads TGTGCCAGCAGCCCGGGGGTGGCTTCGGGGTACGAGCAGTACGTC. This translates into CASSPGVASGYEQYV.

This clonotype was picked up a small number of times. This sequence joins TRBV7-2 and TRBJ2-2; the D call may be TRBD1 or TRBD2 (5 bases each). The V and J ends lost 3 bases and 4 bases respectively, with 9 bases between them. This CDR3 comprises 14 residues. Germline V gene lookup returns CDR1 SGHTA and CDR2 FQGNSA. CDR3: CASSFQGPTGELFF. The DNA of the CDR3 is TGTGCCAGCAGCTTTCAGGGACCCACCGGGGAGCTGTTTTTT.

The V call is TRBV24-1, the J call TRBJ2-3, with D tentatively TRBD2 (7 bases). The germline CDR1 and CDR2 sequences are KGHDR and SFDVKD. CDR3 length: 16 amino acids. Trimming took 1 base from V and 1 from J, leaving 11 bases between them. CDR3 sequence (DNA): TGTGCCACCAGTGATTTAGGGGGGGCCGGCACAGATACGCAGTATTTT. It specifies CATSDLGGAGTDTQYF.

This clonotype was seen ten or more times. This chain links TRBV29-1 with TRBJ2-3, with TRBD1 matching over 7 bases. The ends lost 4 bases at V and 2 bases at J; junction bases unmatched: 9. Per germline, CDR1 SQVTM and CDR2 ANQGSEA. The CDR3 contains 15 residues. The CDR3 reads CSVVGATGPTDTQYF. CDR3 bases: TGCAGCGTTGTTGGTGCGACAGGGCCCACAGATACGCAGTATTTT.

The chain couples TRBV9 to TRBJ2-4; D remains unclear. The CDR3 extends over 15 amino acids. Germline CDR1 is SGDLS and CDR2 is YYNGEE. The V end lost 2 bases, the J end lost 5 bases, and 14 bases lay between the germline ends. The CDR3 loop reads CASSVTPSSENIQYF. CDR3 nucleotides: TGTGCCAGCAGCGTGACTCCCTCCTCCGAAAACATTCAGTACTTC.

This chain uses TRBV15 with TRBJ1-1, with 7 nucleotides matching TRBD1. Germline V gene data show CDR1 as LNHNV and CDR2 as YYDKDF (reference sequence). This CDR3 spans 14 amino acids. The J segment lost 2 bases and the V segment lost 6 bases, leaving 6 bases of the junction unmatched. CDR3 loop: CATRDRPPNTEAFF. The DNA of the CDR3 is TGTGCCACCAGGGACAGGCCACCAAACACTGAAGCTTTCTTT.

Here the CDR3 DNA reads TGCGCCAGCAGCTACACCGGAATAGGGTGGGCTTTCTTT. Translated, it gives CASSYTGIGWAFF. This rearrangement joins TRBV5-1 to TRBJ1-1; D is unclear. Germline CDR1 and CDR2: SGHRS and YFSETQ. The CDR3 loop spans 13 amino acids. Trimming left V 3 bases short and J 11 bases short, with 17 bases between.

This clonotype was seen many times. The chain employs TRBV28 and TRBJ2-7, with D tentatively TRBD2 (7 bases). Germline CDR1 is MDHEN and CDR2 is SYDVKM. Trimming took off 3 bases at V and 5 bases at J, with 26 bases between the two ends. CDR3 size: 18 residues. The CDR3 is CASSLDRFIRGGHNEQYV. The CDR3 DNA sequence: TGTGCCAGCAGTTTGGATCGGTTCATTAGGGGGGGTCATAACGAGCAGTACGTC.